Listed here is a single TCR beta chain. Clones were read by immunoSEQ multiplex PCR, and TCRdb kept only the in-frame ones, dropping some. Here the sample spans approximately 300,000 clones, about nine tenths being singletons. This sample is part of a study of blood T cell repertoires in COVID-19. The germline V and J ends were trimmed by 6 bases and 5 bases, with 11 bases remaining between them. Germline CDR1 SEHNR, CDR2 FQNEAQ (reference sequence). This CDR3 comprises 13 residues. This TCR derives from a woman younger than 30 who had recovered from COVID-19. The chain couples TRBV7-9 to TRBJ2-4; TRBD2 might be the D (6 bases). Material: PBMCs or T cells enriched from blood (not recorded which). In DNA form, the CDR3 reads TGTGCCAGCAGACGGGGGAGCCAAAACATTCAGTACTTC. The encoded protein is CASRRGSQNIQYF.